Included here is one T cell receptor (beta chain) sequence, with context. The antigen is not known. Unique molecular identifiers were incorporated when the TCRbeta library was constructed. Using its own MiXCR run on the PCR reads, TCRdb lists one record per CDR3 protein. In the table there are approximately 400,000 distinct CDR3 sequences, under 20% of which are singletons. This sample stems from a study of T-cell reconstitution after alpha-beta-depleted transplantation in children. Study conclusions and caveats: It was reported that alpha-beta T cells came from several hundred expanded graft clones (about two months after transplant). It was newly produced T cells that mostly accounted for T-cell counts and diversity one year after transplant.

The germline gives CDR1 DFQATT, CDR2 SNEGSKA (reference sequence). V shed 1 base and J shed 2 bases, with 12 bases lying between them. This CDR3 has 14 amino acids. The source was PBMCs, mostly from graft donor cells, collected 360 days after TCRalphabeta/CD19-depleted stem cell transplant. The TCR sequence derives from a boy younger than two who had a stem cell transplant for Wiskott-Aldrich syndrome, so the T cells may come from the graft donor. The rearrangement joins TRBV20-1 to TRBJ2-7; D is possibly TRBD1 (5 bases). CDR3 loop: CSARGRGLPYEQYF. CDR3 nucleotides: TGCAGTGCTAGAGGAAGGGGATTACCCTACGAGCAGTACTTC.